The rows below give T cell receptor beta chains drawn from one sample of a study of T cell responses to AZD1222 COVID-19 vaccine. Repertoires were generated with immunoSEQ multiplex PCR, while TCRdb's copy carries only in-frame clones and drops some. Among tens of thousands of clones listed, roughly nine tenths were seen once. The sample here was peripheral blood, taken on day 0 of AZD1222 vaccination. The receptors originated from an adult in good health. The CDR3 runs from the conserved cysteine through the conserved F or W. The order of the fields is V gene, J gene, CDR3 protein.

TRBV5-1,TRBJ2-3,CASYRDSITDTQYF
TRBV6-2/TRBV6-3,TRBJ2-7,CASSYQPASSYEQYF
TRBV6-5,TRBJ2-1,CASNRDTGSYNEQFF
TRBV7-6,TRBJ1-2,CASSLGQDPNYGYTF
TRBV15,TRBJ1-5,CATSRGQGQPQHF
TRBV13,TRBJ1-2,CASSRSRGFNYGYTF
TRBV18,TRBJ2-1,CASSLEGDEQFF
TRBV2,TRBJ1-2,CASSEQHGYTF
TRBV4-3,TRBJ1-5,CASSQSSDRDGNQPQHF
TRBV2,TRBJ1-2,CASSETPRLYGYTF
TRBV4-2,TRBJ2-1,CASSQDDGLADTYNEQFF
TRBV6-1,TRBJ1-4,CASSDPGTAIEKLFF
TRBV7-3,TRBJ2-1,CASSPGSYNEQFF
TRBV3-1/TRBV3-2,TRBJ2-5,CASSQGLITGHQYF
TRBV19,TRBJ2-7,CASSPQGSYEQYF
TRBV4-2,TRBJ1-2,CASSTTQHGYTF
TRBV18,TRBJ1-3,CASSPQGYGNTIYF
TRBV27,TRBJ1-4,CATAGAGLTNEKLFF
TRBV6-5,TRBJ2-1,CASIGGENEQFF
TRBV9,TRBJ1-4,CASSVAPSGTGSEKLFF
TRBV3-1/TRBV3-2,TRBJ2-7,CASSRDSYEQYF
TRBV4-2,TRBJ1-2,CASSQEALIGGYTF
TRBV2,TRBJ2-3,CASSETDTQYF
TRBV6-2/TRBV6-3,TRBJ2-1,CASSYELRGDSEQFF
TRBV5-1,TRBJ1-6,CASSVGQGVYNSPLHF
TRBV5-1,TRBJ2-2,CASSFSPGGELFF
TRBV18,TRBJ2-2,CASSSGGPSFGELFF
TRBV11-2,TRBJ1-6,CASSLYGSPLHF
TRBV21-1,TRBJ2-1,CASSKAGREGGYEQFF
TRBV19,TRBJ2-2,CASSIETGSTGELFF